One and the same sample provided the 10 T cell receptor beta chains below, sequenced in a study of PD-1 blockade in mismatch repair-deficient tumors. Clones were read by immunoSEQ multiplex PCR, and TCRdb kept only the in-frame ones, dropping some. The table has some 97,000 clones, roughly four fifths seen once; the top ten hold around 6.9%. The specimen comprised peripheral blood, sampled roughly 36 weeks after starting pembrolizumab. These receptors all stem from an adult with mismatch repair-deficient cancer.

This chain joins TRBV7-2 and TRBJ2-5; 7 bases agree with TRBD2. V lost 0 bases to trimming and J lost 3 bases; unmatched junction nucleotides: 1. Germline values: CDR1 SGHTA, CDR2 FQGNSA. The CDR3 loop spans 14 amino acids. In DNA form, the CDR3 reads TGTGCCAGCAGCTTAGCGGCGGGGGAAGAGACCCAGTACTTC. This gives the protein CASSLAAGEETQYF.

This clone was detected only once. The chain couples TRBV5-1 to TRBJ2-4; D remains unclear. V dropped 7 bases and J dropped 2 bases, with 7 bases sitting between them. The V gene's germline CDR1 is SGHRS and CDR2 YFSETQ. This CDR3 has 12 residues. The CDR3 DNA reads TGCGCCAGCGCTAAGTCCAAAAACATTCAGTACTTC. This encodes CASAKSKNIQYF.

The rearrangement links TRBV29-1 to TRBJ1-2, with D maybe TRBD1 (5 bases). This CDR3 has 15 residues. V lost 4 bases and J lost 6, with 21 bases in between. Germline CDR1 and CDR2: SQVTM and ANQGSEA. DNA for the CDR3: TGCAGCGTTGTCTCCAGCCCGGGACCGACGGATGGCTACACCTTC. Protein sequence: CSVVSSPGPTDGYTF.

The V gene is TRBV14, the J gene TRBJ2-7; D possibly corresponds to TRBD1 (6 bases). The germline V gene has CDR1 SGHDN and CDR2 FVKESK. V shed 4 bases and J shed 2 bases, with 12 bases lying between them. This CDR3 comprises 14 residues. CDR3 region: CASSPLTGTYEQYF. In nucleotides, the CDR3 is TGTGCCAGCAGCCCCTTGACAGGAACCTACGAGCAGTACTTC.

The chain has TRBV29-1 and TRBJ1-2; a weak D match, TRBD1 (6 bases). Deletions cut 3 bases from V and 0 bases from J, with 8 bases between. Germline CDR1 is SQVTM and CDR2 is ANQGSEA. The CDR3 spans 13 residues. The CDR3 protein is CSVDTGTNYGYTF. The DNA of the CDR3 is TGCAGCGTTGACACAGGGACTAACTATGGCTACACCTTC.

This rearrangement joins TRBV4-3 to TRBJ2-7; TRBD1 matches at 11 bases. The CDR3 totals 16 residues. The ends lost 0 bases at V and 7 bases at J; junction bases unmatched: 8. Per the germline V gene, CDR1 is LGHNA and CDR2 is YSLEER. This CDR3 reads CASSQDHGQGAREQYF. DNA for the CDR3: TGCGCCAGCAGCCAAGACCACGGACAGGGGGCTAGGGAGCAGTACTTC.

This clone was counted a few times. The chain combines TRBV11-3 with TRBJ1-1; D is undetermined. Germline loops: CDR1 SGHNT, CDR2 YENEEA. Trimming removed 4 bases at V and 5 bases at J, with 11 bases between. The CDR3 spans 13 residues. The CDR3 DNA follows: TGTGCCAGCAGCTCCTTTACGGGGACTGAAGCTTTCTTT. Translating it yields CASSSFTGTEAFF.

The chain joins TRBV5-8 to TRBJ1-5; D may be TRBD1 (6 bases). With 5 bases removed from V and 4 bases from J, the gap between germline ends came to 16 bases. From germline, CDR1 is SGHTS and CDR2 YDEGEE. This CDR3 is 15 amino acids long. CDR3 in DNA: TGTGCCAGCAGGCGAACCGGGACACATAATCAGCCCCAGCATTTT. Protein sequence: CASRRTGTHNQPQHF.

The rearrangement joins TRBV7-3 to TRBJ2-1, with a possible D match to TRBD2 (6 bases). CDR3 size: 15 residues. The germline CDR1 and CDR2 sequences are SGHTA and FQGTGA. Trimming shortened V by 0 bases and J by 5 bases, and 11 bases separated the two germline ends. The CDR3 loop is CASSLTGDSNNEQFF. In DNA, the CDR3 is TGTGCCAGCAGCTTAACTGGGGACTCTAACAATGAGCAGTTCTTC.

This clone appeared a few times. The V and J genes are TRBV4-1 and TRBJ1-3; 7 nucleotides align to TRBD1. V was clipped by 0 bases and J by 3 bases; unmatched bases: 5. The germline V gene encodes CDR1 MGHRA and CDR2 YSYEKL. This CDR3 contains 16 residues. The CDR3 DNA follows: TGCGCCAGCAGCCAAGAACCGACAGGGTATGGAAACACCATATATTTT. Residues: CASSQEPTGYGNTIYF.